The 10 T cell receptor beta chains given below trace back to one sample, sequenced in a study of T-cell memory formation after mild COVID-19. TCRdb fed the 5' RACE reads into MiXCR, producing one record per CDR3 protein. The profile covers about 110,000 distinct CDR3 sequences, with about 24% appearing a single time and about 42% taken by the ten largest. The sample consisted of PBMCs or a T cell subset sorted from them (not recorded which). The receptors stem from a man in his late teens or twenties who had mild COVID-19 (a few samples of this study predate the infection). Cell type and time point are not known.

The rearrangement links TRBV4-1 to TRBJ2-1, with D perhaps TRBD1 (6 bases). Germline CDR1 MGHRA, CDR2 YSYEKL. Trimming removed 6 bases at V and 10 bases at J, with 16 bases between. This CDR3 comprises 13 residues. Here the CDR3 DNA reads TGCGCCAGCAGGCAACAGGGAATGGGGGAGCAGTTCTTC. Protein product: CASRQQGMGEQFF.

The V call is TRBV4-3, the J call TRBJ1-1; unclear D gene. This CDR3 comprises 15 residues. CDR1 is LGHNA and CDR2 is YSLEER in the germline V gene. The V and J ends lost 3 bases and 0 bases respectively, with 11 bases between them. This CDR3 is CASSQRQYMNTEAFF. The CDR3, as DNA: TGCGCCAGCAGCCAGCGCCAGTACATGAACACTGAAGCTTTCTTT.

This clonotype was counted only a few times. V usage is TRBV15 and J usage is TRBJ1-1; 9 nucleotides line up with TRBD1. There are 16 residues in the CDR3. Germline V lookup: CDR1 LNHNV, CDR2 YYDKDF (reference sequence). Unmatched junction bases numbered 8, after V lost 5 bases and J lost 1 base. The CDR3 nucleotides read TGTGCCACCAGCTCCTCCTTGGACAGGGGGAACACTGAAGCTTTCTTT. This translates into CATSSSLDRGNTEAFF.

This clonotype showed up just a few times. V and J are TRBV15 and TRBJ2-7; 9 bases map to TRBD1. CDR1 LNHNV and CDR2 YYDKDF come from the germline V gene (reference sequence). J lost 3 bases, V lost 0 bases, and 3 bases had no gene match. CDR3 length: 15 residues. The CDR3 loop is CATSRDGGQGYEQYF. The CDR3 DNA follows: TGTGCCACCAGCAGAGATGGGGGACAGGGCTACGAGCAGTACTTC.

The rearrangement links TRBV11-2 to TRBJ2-7; D unclear. Per germline, CDR1 SGHAT and CDR2 FQNNGV. V was pared by 4 bases and J by 3 bases, with 7 bases between. There are 12 residues in the CDR3. The DNA of the CDR3 is TGTGCCAGCAGCTCTGACGTCTACGAGCAGTACTTC. Translated: CASSSDVYEQYF.

This clonotype was detected many times. The gene calls are TRBV4-3 and TRBJ1-2; maybe TRBD1 (5 bases). The CDR3 covers 15 residues. Germline-derived CDR1 and CDR2 are LGHNA and YSLEER. Trimming left V 3 bases short and J 0 bases short, with 11 bases between. CDR3 sequence reads: CASSQWDAANYGYTF. CDR3 in DNA: TGCGCCAGCAGCCAGTGGGACGCAGCTAACTATGGCTACACCTTC.

This clonotype was detected only a few times. V is TRBV7-8 and J is TRBJ2-7, with TRBD1 identical over 7 bases. The germline gives CDR1 SGHVS, CDR2 FQNEAQ. CDR3 length: 14 amino acids. The V segment lost 5 bases and the J segment 1 base; nucleotides outside the gene matches: 5. CDR3 in DNA: TGTGCCAGCAGCCCCCCGGACAGGTCCTACGAGCAGTACGTC. Amino acids: CASSPPDRSYEQYV.

The chain recombines TRBV29-1 with TRBJ2-7; D unresolved. Germline assignment: CDR1 SQVTM and CDR2 ANQGSEA. CDR3 length: 13 residues. Trimming pared 3 bases from V and 0 bases from J, leaving 9 bases between. The CDR3 DNA is TGCAGCGTTGAGCGGTATGGCTCCTACGAGCAGTACTTC. Translation gives CSVERYGSYEQYF.

This chain uses TRBV6-5 with TRBJ2-5; D is perhaps TRBD2 (6 bases). CDR3 length: 15 residues. V lost 3 bases and J lost 4, with 15 bases in between. The germline V gene encodes CDR1 MNHEY and CDR2 SVGAGI. DNA of the CDR3: TGTGCCAGCAGTTATAATCCAGTGGGAGGAGAGACCCAGTACTTC. Its protein is CASSYNPVGGETQYF.

V usage is TRBV7-9 and J usage is TRBJ2-3; possible D gene TRBD2, 5 bases. The V end was cut by 6 bases, the J end by 2 bases, with 24 bases between. CDR1 SEHNR and CDR2 FQNEAQ come from the germline V gene (reference sequence). This CDR3 is 18 amino acids long. For the CDR3, the DNA is TGTGCCAGCAGAATCCGGGCCCACTTCGACGGGAACACAGATACGCAGTATTTT. As protein: CASRIRAHFDGNTDTQYF. The whole variable domain, filled in from reference TRBV7-9 and TRBJ2-3, reads DTGVSQNPRHKITKRGQNVTFRCDPISEHNRLYWYRQTLGQGPEFLTYFQNEAQLEKSRLLSDRFSAERPKGSFSTLEIQRTEQGDSAMYLCASRIRAHFDGNTDTQYFGPGTRLTVL.